This TCR beta chain derives from a study of PD-1 blockade in classical Hodgkin lymphoma. Findings of the study overall: According to reports, newly diagnosed patients had lower baseline TCR diversity than healthy donors, and relapsed/refractory patients had lower baseline TCR diversity still.

CDR3 length: 17 residues. Per the germline V gene, CDR1 is MDHEN and CDR2 is SYDVKM. Trimming removed 1 base from V and 4 bases from J, with 19 bases in between. Stated time point: newly diagnosed, previously untreated cHL patient sample. It was by magnetic negative selection that CD4+ T cells were purified from thawed PBMCs. Turning to this clone: The antigen is not known.

Produced via immunoSEQ multiplex PCR; TCRdb's table is partial and in-frame only. The repertoire has roughly 30,000 clones, around nine tenths of them found once; the top ten carry approximately 0.2%. V gene TRBV28 combines with J gene TRBJ1-1; perhaps TRBD1 as D (6 bases). The receptor's source is a human donor with classical Hodgkin lymphoma. The sample was CD4+ T cells from blood. The CDR3 here is CASSLFSGGRRLTEAFF. The CDR3 DNA reads TGTGCCAGCAGTTTATTTTCCGGGGGGCGCCGTCTCACTGAAGCTTTCTTT.